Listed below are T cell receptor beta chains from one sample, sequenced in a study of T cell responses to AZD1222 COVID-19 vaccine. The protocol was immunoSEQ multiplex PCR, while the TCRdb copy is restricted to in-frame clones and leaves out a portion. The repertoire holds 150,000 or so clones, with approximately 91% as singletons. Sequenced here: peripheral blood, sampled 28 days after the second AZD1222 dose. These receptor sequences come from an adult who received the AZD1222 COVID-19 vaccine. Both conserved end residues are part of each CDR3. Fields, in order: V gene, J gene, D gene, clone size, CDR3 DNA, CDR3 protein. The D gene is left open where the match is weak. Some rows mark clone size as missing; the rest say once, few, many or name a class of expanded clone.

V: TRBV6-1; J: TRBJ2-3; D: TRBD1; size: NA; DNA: TGTGCCAGCAGTGGCTACGGGACAGGGATCACAGATACGCAGTATTTT; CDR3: CASSGYGTGITDTQYF
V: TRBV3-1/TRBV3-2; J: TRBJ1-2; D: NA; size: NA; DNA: TGTGCCAGCAGCCAAGATGGGAAGAACTATGGCTACACCTTC; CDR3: CASSQDGKNYGYTF
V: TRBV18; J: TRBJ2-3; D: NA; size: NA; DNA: TGTGCCAGCTCACCACCAGGTAGCAGACGCACAGATACGCAGTATTTT; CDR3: CASSPPGSRRTDTQYF
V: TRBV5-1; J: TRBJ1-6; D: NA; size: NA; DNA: TGCGCCAGCAGCGCCGGAACGAATAATTCACCCCTCCACTTT; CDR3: CASSAGTNNSPLHF
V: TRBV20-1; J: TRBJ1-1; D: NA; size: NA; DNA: TGCAGTGCTAGTACCCACGGGACGGTGAACACTGAAGCTTTCTTT; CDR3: CSASTHGTVNTEAFF
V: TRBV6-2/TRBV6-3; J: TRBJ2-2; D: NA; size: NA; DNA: TGTGCCAGCAGTGAGATAATCACCGGGGAGCTGTTTTTT; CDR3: CASSEIITGELFF
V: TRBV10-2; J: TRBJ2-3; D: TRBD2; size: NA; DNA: TGCGCCAGCAGCATAGGCGGGAGTGAGGGCACAGATACGCAGTATTTT; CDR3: CASSIGGSEGTDTQYF
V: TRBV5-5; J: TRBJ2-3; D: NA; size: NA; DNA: TGTGCCAGCAGCCCTAACCTAGAGCTGCTTGCAGATACGCAGTATTTT; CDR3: CASSPNLELLADTQYF
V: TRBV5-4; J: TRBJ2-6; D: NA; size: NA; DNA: TGTGCCACGAGGGGGTCTGGGGCCAACGTCCTGACTTTC; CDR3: CATRGSGANVLTF
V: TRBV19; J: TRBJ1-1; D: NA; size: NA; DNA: TGTGCCAGTAGTATTCCACAGGGTAGCACTGAAGCTTTCTTT; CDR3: CASSIPQGSTEAFF
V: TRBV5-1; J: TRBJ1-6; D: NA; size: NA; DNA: TGCGCCAGCAGCTTGGGCCAGGGTAATTCACCCCTCCACTTT; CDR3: CASSLGQGNSPLHF
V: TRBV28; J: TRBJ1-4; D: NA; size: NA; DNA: TGTGCCAGCAGTTTATGGCGGGAAAAACTGTTTTTT; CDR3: CASSLWREKLFF
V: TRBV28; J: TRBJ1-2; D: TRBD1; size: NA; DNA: TGTGCCAGCAGTTTGCCAGACAGGGGGCGCGGAGACTACACCTTC; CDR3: CASSLPDRGRGDYTF
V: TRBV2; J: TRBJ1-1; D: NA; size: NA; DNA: TGTGCCAGCAGGCTAGATCAGTTAACTGAAGCTTTCTTT; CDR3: CASRLDQLTEAFF
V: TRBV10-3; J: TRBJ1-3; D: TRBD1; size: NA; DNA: TGTGCCATCAGGACAGGGGGCAGCTCTGGAAACACCATATATTTT; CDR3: CAIRTGGSSGNTIYF
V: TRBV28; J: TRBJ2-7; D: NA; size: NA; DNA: TGTGCCAGCACCACTCCGGGGGCGGCCTACGAGCAGTACTTC; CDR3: CASTTPGAAYEQYF
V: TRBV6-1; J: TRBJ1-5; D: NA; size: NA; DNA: TGTGCCAGCAGTGCACTTCTAGTGCAGGGGAGTTCCCTTAATCAGCCCCAGCATTTT; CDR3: CASSALLVQGSSLNQPQHF
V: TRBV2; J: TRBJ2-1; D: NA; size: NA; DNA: TGTGCCAGCAGTGAGGGGGGCAATGAGCAGTTCTTC; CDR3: CASSEGGNEQFF
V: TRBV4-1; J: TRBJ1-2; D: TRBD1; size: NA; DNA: TGCGCCAGCAGCCAAGTCTTTCGGGACAGGGGGTATGGCTACACCTTC; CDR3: CASSQVFRDRGYGYTF
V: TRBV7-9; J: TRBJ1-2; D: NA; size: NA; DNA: TGTGCCAGCAGCAGAAACAGGAGGCTACACTATGGCTACACCTTC; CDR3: CASSRNRRLHYGYTF
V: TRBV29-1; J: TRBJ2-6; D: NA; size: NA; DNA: TGCAGCGTTGTCAAAGGGAGAGGGGCCAACGTCCTGACTTTC; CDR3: CSVVKGRGANVLTF
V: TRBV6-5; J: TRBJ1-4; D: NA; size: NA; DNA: TGTGCCAGCAGTTACTATCGAACAACTAATGAAAAACTGTTTTTT; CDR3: CASSYYRTTNEKLFF
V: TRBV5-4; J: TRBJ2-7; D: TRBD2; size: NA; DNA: TGTGCCAGCAGCTTCGGGACTAACCTCCTGGGGGAGCAGTACTTC; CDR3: CASSFGTNLLGEQYF
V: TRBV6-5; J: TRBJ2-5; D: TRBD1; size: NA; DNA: TGTGCCAGCAGACCGGACAGGGGGTACCAAGAGACCCAGTACTTC; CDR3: CASRPDRGYQETQYF
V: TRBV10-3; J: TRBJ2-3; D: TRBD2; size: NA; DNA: TGTGCCATCAGCGGGTGGTCTAGCGGGAACACAGATACGCAGTATTTT; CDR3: CAISGWSSGNTDTQYF
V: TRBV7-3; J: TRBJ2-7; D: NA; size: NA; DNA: TGTGCCAGCAGCTTAACTTTGGTCTTATCCCACGAGCAGTACTTC; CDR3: CASSLTLVLSHEQYF
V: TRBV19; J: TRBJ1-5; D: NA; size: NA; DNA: TGTGCCAGTAGTATTGGGTCCGTTAGCAATCAGCCCCAGCATTTT; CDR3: CASSIGSVSNQPQHF
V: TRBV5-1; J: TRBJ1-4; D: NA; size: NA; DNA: TGCGCCAGCAGCTTGGGGCTTCAGGGCGAAAAACTGTTTTTT; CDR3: CASSLGLQGEKLFF
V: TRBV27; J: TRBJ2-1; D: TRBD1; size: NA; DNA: TGTGCCAGCAGTAGGACAGGGGGGTATGGTGAGCAGTTCTTC; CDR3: CASSRTGGYGEQFF
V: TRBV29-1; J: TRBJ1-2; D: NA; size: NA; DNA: TGCAGCGTTGAACAGAATAACTATGGCTACACCTTC; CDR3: CSVEQNNYGYTF
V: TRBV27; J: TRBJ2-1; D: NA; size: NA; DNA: TGTGCCAGCAGGCCGATTTTAAGTCCCGAGCAGTTCTTC; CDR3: CASRPILSPEQFF
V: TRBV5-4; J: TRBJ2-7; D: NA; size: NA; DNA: TGTGCCAGCAGCCACCGAGGTGACTACGAGCAGTACTTC; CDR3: CASSHRGDYEQYF
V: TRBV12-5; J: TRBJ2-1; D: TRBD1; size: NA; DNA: TGTGCTAGTGGTTTGGTACGAATAGGGACAGGGCTTAATGAGCAGTTCTTC; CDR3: CASGLVRIGTGLNEQFF
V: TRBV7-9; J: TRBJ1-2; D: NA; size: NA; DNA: TGTGCCAGCAGCTTTCGAGGGGTAGAAGGCTACACCTTC; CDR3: CASSFRGVEGYTF
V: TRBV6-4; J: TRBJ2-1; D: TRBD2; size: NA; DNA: TGTGCCAGCAGTCCTAGCGGGAGGGCCGGAAATGAGCAGTTCTTC; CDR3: CASSPSGRAGNEQFF
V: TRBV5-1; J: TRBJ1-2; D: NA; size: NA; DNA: TGCGCCAGCAGCTTGGGGGGAGAGCATGGCTACACCTTC; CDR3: CASSLGGEHGYTF
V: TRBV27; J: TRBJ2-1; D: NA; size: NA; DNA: TGTGCCAGCAGTTTATCACGCGTCAATGAGCAGTTCTTC; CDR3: CASSLSRVNEQFF
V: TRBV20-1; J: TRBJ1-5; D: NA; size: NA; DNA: TGCAGTGCTAGTCGGGTTGGGATGGGTCAGCCCCAGCATTTT; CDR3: CSASRVGMGQPQHF
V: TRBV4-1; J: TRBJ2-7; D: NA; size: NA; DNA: TGCGCCAGCAGCCAAGTGGGTTCCTCCGAGCAGTACTTC; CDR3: CASSQVGSSEQYF
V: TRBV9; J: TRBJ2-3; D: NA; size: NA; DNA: TGTGCCAGCAGCGCCCCAGATACGCAGTATTTT; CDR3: CASSAPDTQYF
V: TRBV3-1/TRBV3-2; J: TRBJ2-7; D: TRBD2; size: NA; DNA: TGTGCCAGCAGCCGCTCGGGAGGGGCCGAGCAGTACTTC; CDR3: CASSRSGGAEQYF
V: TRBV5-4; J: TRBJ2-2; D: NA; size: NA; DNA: TGTGCCAGCAGCTCAGGAGCCTGGGAAACCGGGGAGCTGTTTTTT; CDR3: CASSSGAWETGELFF
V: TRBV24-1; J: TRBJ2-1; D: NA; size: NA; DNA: TGTGCCACCAGTGACTGGACGGAAGAGCAGTTCTTC; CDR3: CATSDWTEEQFF
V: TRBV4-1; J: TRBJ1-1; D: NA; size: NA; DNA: TGCGCCAGCAGCGAAATGGGATCCGGCGGAACTGAAGCTTTCTTT; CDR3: CASSEMGSGGTEAFF
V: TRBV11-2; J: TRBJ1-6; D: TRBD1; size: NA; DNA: TGTGCCAGCAGCTTAGAAATGGGGACAGCGCATTCACCCCTCCACTTT; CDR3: CASSLEMGTAHSPLHF
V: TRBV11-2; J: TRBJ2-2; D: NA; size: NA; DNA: TGTGCCAGCAGCTTAGACGGGACCTCGGTCACCGGGGAGCTGTTTTTT; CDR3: CASSLDGTSVTGELFF
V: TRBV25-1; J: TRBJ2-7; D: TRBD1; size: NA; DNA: TGTGCCAGCAGTTTCCCGGGACAGGCCTACGAGCAGTACTTC; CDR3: CASSFPGQAYEQYF
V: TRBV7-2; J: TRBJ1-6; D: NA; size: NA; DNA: TGTGCCAGCAGCCCCGGCGGGAATTCACCCCTCCACTTT; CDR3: CASSPGGNSPLHF
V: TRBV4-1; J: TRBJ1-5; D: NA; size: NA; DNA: TGCGCCAGCAGCCCCCAGGGTTCCAATCAGCCCCAGCATTTT; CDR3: CASSPQGSNQPQHF
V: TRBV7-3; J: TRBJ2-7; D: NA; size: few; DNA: TGTGCCAGCAGCCCGACAGGTCCCTACGAGCAGTACTTC; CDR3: CASSPTGPYEQYF
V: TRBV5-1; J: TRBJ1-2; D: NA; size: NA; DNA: TGCGCCAGCAGCTTGTGGGCGGGCACTGAATATGGCTACACCTTC; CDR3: CASSLWAGTEYGYTF
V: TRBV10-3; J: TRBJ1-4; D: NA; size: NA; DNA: TGTGCCATCAGTGAGTCGATGGGGGGAAAACTGTTTTTT; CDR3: CAISESMGGKLFF
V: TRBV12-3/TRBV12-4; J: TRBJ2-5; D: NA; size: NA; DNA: TGTGCCAGCAGTCCTCGGGGAGCGACCCAGTACTTC; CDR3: CASSPRGATQYF
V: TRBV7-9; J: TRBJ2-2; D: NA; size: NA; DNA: TGTGCCAGCAGCTTAGATCTCCTTTGGACGAACACCGGGGAGCTGTTTTTT; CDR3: CASSLDLLWTNTGELFF
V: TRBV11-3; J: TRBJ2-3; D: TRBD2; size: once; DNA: TGTGCCAGCAGCTATGGACTAGAAGACACAGATACGCAGTATTTT; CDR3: CASSYGLEDTDTQYF
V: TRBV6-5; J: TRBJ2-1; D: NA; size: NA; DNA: TGTGCCAGCAGTTACCGGGATGAGCAGTTCTTC; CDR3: CASSYRDEQFF
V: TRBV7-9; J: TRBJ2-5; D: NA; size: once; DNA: TGTGCCAGCAGCAAAACCAGTGCGGAGACCCAGTACTTC; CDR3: CASSKTSAETQYF
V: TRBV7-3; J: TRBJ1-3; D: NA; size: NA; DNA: TGTGCCAGCAGCTTAGACTCTGGAAACACCATATATTTT; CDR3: CASSLDSGNTIYF